These 16 T cell receptor beta chains originate from one sample sequenced in a study of neoadjuvant anti-PD-1 for oral cavity cancer. TCRdb keeps only in-frame clones here, not all; method: immunoSEQ multiplex PCR. The profile shows roughly 15,000 clones, 60% to 75% of them singletons. This sample's time point: after neoadjuvant nivolumab, at surgical resection. The starting material was PBMCs, obtained after nivolumab (anti-PD-1) treatment. These receptor sequences come from a person between 40 and 79 years old with oral cavity squamous cell carcinoma.

This chain joins TRBV6-5 and TRBJ2-5, with TRBD1 matching over 8 bases. Germline V gene sequence: CDR1 MNHEY, CDR2 SVGAGI. The CDR3 extends over 13 amino acids. Trimming cost V 6 bases and J 3 bases; bases outside gene matches: 3. The CDR3 bases are TGTGCCAGCAGCCGACAGGGGAAAGAGACCCAGTACTTC. Its protein product is CASSRQGKETQYF.

This clone has a handful of counts. This chain connects TRBV18 to TRBJ2-7; D possibly corresponds to TRBD2 (5 bases). Trimming removed 2 bases at V and 7 bases at J, with 12 bases between. This CDR3 region has 13 residues. In germline, CDR1 is KGHSH, CDR2 LQKENI. CDR3 nucleotides: TGTGCCAGCTCACCATCCGACGCGGGTGAGCAGTACTTC. It translates to CASSPSDAGEQYF.

This chain links TRBV27 with TRBJ2-2; 7 bases are a match to TRBD1. Germline CDR1 is MNHEY and CDR2 is SMNVEV (reference sequence). This CDR3 contains 17 residues. V lost 5 bases, J lost 5 bases, and 14 bases stayed unmatched. The CDR3 DNA follows: TGTGCCAGCAGTCCTCCCCCCGGGACAGCTAATACCGGGGAGCTGTTTTTT. It codes for CASSPPPGTANTGELFF.

V gene TRBV6-6 combines with J gene TRBJ1-5, with D perhaps TRBD1 (5 bases). In germline, CDR1 is MNHNY, CDR2 SVGAGI (reference sequence). The CDR3 spans 16 residues. The V end lost 7 bases, the J end lost 3 bases, and 19 bases lay between the germline ends. The CDR3 sequence is CASKKRGGEDNQPQHF. DNA for the CDR3: TGTGCCAGCAAAAAACGGGGCGGGGAGGACAATCAGCCCCAGCATTTT.

The chain combines TRBV25-1 with TRBJ1-1; 8 bases map to TRBD1. Trimming cost V 5 bases and J 0 bases; bases outside gene matches: 11. CDR3 length: 17 amino acids. Looked up from germline, CDR1 is MGHDK and CDR2 is SYGVNS. The CDR3 loop reads CASSPDRGSPMNTEAFF. In nucleotides, the CDR3 is TGTGCCAGCAGTCCCGACAGGGGAAGTCCCATGAACACTGAAGCTTTCTTT. Using reference TRBV25-1 and TRBJ1-1 for the parts outside the CDR3, the full variable domain is EADIYQTPRYLVIGTGKKITLECSQTMGHDKMYWYQQDPGMELHLIHYSYGVNSTEKGDLSSESTVSRIRTEHFPLTLESARPSHTSQYLCASSPDRGSPMNTEAFFGQGTRLTVV.

The table lists this clone with a few counts. The chain is built from TRBV5-1 and TRBJ2-5; the D gene is possibly TRBD1 (5 bases). The CDR3 runs 15 residues. Trimming pared 0 bases from V and 3 bases from J, leaving 12 bases between. Germline CDR1 reads SGHRS; CDR2 reads YFSETQ. DNA for the CDR3: TGCGCCAGCAGCTTGGCGGGTGGACAAAAAGAGACCCAGTACTTC. This codes for CASSLAGGQKETQYF.

The chain combines TRBV5-6 with TRBJ2-5; tentative D call: TRBD2 (6 bases). The V and J ends lost 0 bases and 7 bases respectively, with 10 bases between them. The V gene's germline CDR1 is SGHDT and CDR2 YYEEEE. The CDR3 loop spans 13 amino acids. DNA of the CDR3: TGTGCCAGCAGCTTGGACGGGAGTGGGACCCAGTACTTC. Translated: CASSLDGSGTQYF.

V gene TRBV6-1 combines with J gene TRBJ1-1; D is uncertain. Germline lookup yields CDR1 MNHNS and CDR2 SASEGT. This CDR3 is built from 12 residues. The germline V and J ends were trimmed by 0 bases and 8 bases, with 7 bases remaining between them. CDR3 region: CASSEAGEEAFF. CDR3 bases: TGTGCCAGCAGTGAAGCGGGTGAAGAAGCTTTCTTT.

The V and J genes are TRBV10-3 and TRBJ1-1, with D possibly matching TRBD1 (5 bases). The CDR3 spans 13 residues. The V and J ends lost 4 bases and 4 bases respectively, with 10 bases between them. Germline loops: CDR1 ENHRY, CDR2 SYGVKD. The CDR3, as DNA: TGTGCCATCAGTGCCCCAGGGATCACTGAAGCTTTCTTT. Translation: CAISAPGITEAFF.

J is TRBJ1-2 and V is TRBV5-1; 7 bases map to TRBD1. Germline V gene sequence: CDR1 SGHRS, CDR2 YFSETQ. Trimming cost V 0 bases and J 5 bases; bases outside gene matches: 4. The CDR3 contains 14 residues. This chain's CDR3 is CASSLAGQEYGYTF. CDR3 in DNA: TGCGCCAGCAGCTTGGCCGGACAGGAGTATGGCTACACCTTC.

This rearrangement joins TRBV5-6 to TRBJ1-5, with D possibly TRBD1 on 6 matching bases. This CDR3 region has 15 residues. The V end lost 0 bases, the J end lost 10 bases, and 17 bases lay between the germline ends. The germline V gene has CDR1 SGHDT and CDR2 YYEEEE. The CDR3 DNA reads TGTGCCAGCAGCTTGGGGCCGGGGGGGGCCCGACCCCAGCATTTT. Its translation is CASSLGPGGARPQHF.

The chain's CDR3 is CASSKRNNYGYTF. Here the CDR3 DNA reads TGTGCCAGCAGTAAGAGGAATAACTATGGCTACACCTTC. The rearrangement links TRBV28 to TRBJ1-2; D gene uncertain. Germline assignment: CDR1 MDHEN and CDR2 SYDVKM. The CDR3 consists of 13 residues. The V end lost 5 bases, the J end lost 1 base, and 8 bases lay between the germline ends.

V and J are TRBV7-2 and TRBJ2-2; D possibly uses TRBD1 or TRBD2 (5 bases each). V lost 1 base to trimming and J lost 5 bases, with 8 bases between them. Germline V gene data show CDR1 as SGHTA and CDR2 as FQGNSA. The CDR3 sequence is 14 residues long. The CDR3 sequence is CASSLVWGTGELFF. The CDR3 DNA reads TGTGCCAGCAGCTTAGTATGGGGGACCGGGGAGCTGTTTTTT.

V is TRBV5-1 and J is TRBJ2-5; D gene unclear. The J call is in doubt because the DNA end fits TRBJ2-7 better. Looked up from germline, CDR1 is SGHRS and CDR2 is YFSETQ. This CDR3 region has 15 residues. Here the CDR3 reads CASSLAGDKTYEQYF. CDR3 bases: TGCGCCAGCAGCTTGGCCGGAGACAAGACCTACGAGCAGTACTTC.

A few counts support this clone. The chain uses TRBV19 and TRBJ1-3, with D uncertain. Germline V CDR1 and CDR2: LNHDA, SQIVND (reference sequence). V was clipped by 5 bases and J by 3 bases, with 5 bases between them. CDR3 size: 12 residues. The CDR3 loop is CASSDLGNTIYF. In DNA form, the CDR3 reads TGTGCCAGTAGTGACCTTGGAAACACCATATATTTT.

This clone was picked up one time. This rearrangement joins TRBV7-3 to TRBJ2-2, with TRBD1 matching 9 bases. The V segment lost 5 bases and the J segment 3 bases; nucleotides outside the gene matches: 10. The V gene's germline CDR1 is SGHTA and CDR2 FQGTGA. The CDR3 is 17 residues long. CDR3 in amino acids: CASSRASGQGHTGELFF. The CDR3 nucleotides read TGTGCCAGCAGCCGTGCCTCGGGACAGGGACACACCGGGGAGCTGTTTTTT.